This T cell receptor beta chain was identified during a study of control samples from healthy donors and cancer patients. Worth noting for this clone: Other DNA sequences in the sample encode the same CDR3.

Profiling relied on immunoSEQ multiplex PCR, and the TCRdb table lists in-frame clones only, not all of them. This sample carries approximately 190,000 clones, 90% to 95% of them seen once, and the ten largest clones take less than 2%. Sequencing used blood. The source of this sequence is a man aged 25-40 years in good health.

CDR3 nucleotide sequence: TGTGCCAGCAGCGTAGGGGCAGGAGAAGATTCACCCCTCCACTTT. It encodes CASSVGAGEDSPLHF. The chain is built from TRBV9 and TRBJ1-6; no reliable D call. Trimming shortened V by 0 bases and J by 8 bases, and 12 bases separated the two germline ends. Germline assignment: CDR1 SGDLS and CDR2 YYNGEE. The CDR3 length is 15 residues.